The rows below give T cell receptor beta chains drawn from one sample of a study of blood T cell repertoires in COVID-19. Some clones are missing from TCRdb's copy, which holds only in-frame ones; the method was immunoSEQ multiplex PCR. The repertoire holds some 200,000 clones, with approximately 87% as singletons. Sequences were obtained from peripheral blood. The receptors shown here come from a woman between 65 and 79 years old with acute or convalescent COVID-19. The CDR3 runs from the conserved cysteine through the conserved F or W. A D gene is named only where the DNA matches it firmly. The size entry is marked missing in some rows and otherwise reads once, few, many or a size class.

TRBJ1-3	-	TRBV18	once	18	CASSPALTNPGSGNTIYF	TGTGCCAGCTCCCCCGCATTGACAAACCCCGGCTCTGGAAACACCATATATTTT
TRBJ2-2	TRBD2	TRBV4-3	-	16	CASSQELAGNTGELFF	TGCGCCAGCAGCCAGGAACTAGCGGGGAACACCGGGGAGCTGTTTTTT
TRBJ1-1	-	TRBV10-3	-	14	CAISDLQGNTEAFF	TGTGCCATCAGTGATTTGCAGGGGAACACTGAAGCTTTCTTT
TRBJ1-1	TRBD1	TRBV6-5	-	14	CASSLPGQGAGAFF	TGTGCCAGCAGCCTTCCGGGACAGGGGGCAGGAGCTTTCTTT
TRBJ1-1	-	TRBV18	few	13	CASSPKSDTEAFF	TGTGCCAGCTCACCGAAGTCGGACACTGAAGCTTTCTTT
TRBJ2-1	TRBD2	TRBV19	-	15	CASSIVGGRRNEQFF	TGTGCCAGTAGTATAGTCGGCGGGAGACGTAATGAGCAGTTCTTC
TRBJ2-2	-	TRBV11-3	-	12	CASRIRDGELFF	TGTGCCAGCAGAATACGGGACGGGGAGCTGTTTTTT
TRBJ1-3	TRBD1	TRBV5-1	-	16	CASSYAGGSSGNTIYF	TGCGCCAGCAGCTATGCAGGGGGAAGCTCTGGAAACACCATATATTTT
TRBJ2-2	TRBD2	TRBV9	-	19	CASSVELIGGAANTGELFF	TGTGCCAGCAGCGTAGAACTAATCGGGGGGGCCGCGAACACCGGGGAGCTGTTTTTT
TRBJ1-4	-	TRBV5-1	-	15	CASSLAGSKGEKLFF	TGCGCCAGCAGCTTAGCCGGGAGTAAGGGTGAAAAACTGTTTTTT